This entry describes one T cell receptor beta chain. These data come from a study of cytomegalovirus exposure and HLA in healthy donors. Vbeta (60) and Jbeta (13) primers were used in the PCR. The data were produced by immunoSEQ multiplex PCR, yet TCRdb's version contains in-frame clones alone and is incomplete. This table holds 85,000 to 100,000 clones, around three quarters found once. The germline CDR1 and CDR2 sequences are ENHRY and SYGVKD. The CDR3 covers 15 residues. V lost 3 bases and J 2 bases, leaving 13 bases between the germline ends. The chain recombines TRBV10-3 with TRBJ2-5; TRBD1 might be the D (5 bases). This sequence originates from a male donor in good health and CMV-seropositive. The source material was PBMCs. The CDR3 region has the DNA TGTGCCATCAGTGAATCAGGAAAGGGGCAAGAGACCCAGTACTTC. Translating gives CAISESGKGQETQYF.